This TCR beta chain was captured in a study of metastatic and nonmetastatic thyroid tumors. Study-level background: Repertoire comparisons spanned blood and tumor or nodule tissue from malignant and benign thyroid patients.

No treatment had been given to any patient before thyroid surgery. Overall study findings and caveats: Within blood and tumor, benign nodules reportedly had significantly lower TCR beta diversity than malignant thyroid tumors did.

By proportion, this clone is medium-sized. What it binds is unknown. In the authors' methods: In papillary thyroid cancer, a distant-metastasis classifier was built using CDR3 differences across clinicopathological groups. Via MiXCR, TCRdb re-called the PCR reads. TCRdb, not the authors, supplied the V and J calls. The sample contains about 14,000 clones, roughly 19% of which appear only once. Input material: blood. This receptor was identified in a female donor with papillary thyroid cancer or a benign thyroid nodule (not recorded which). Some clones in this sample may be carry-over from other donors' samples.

CDR3 DNA sequence: TGTGCCAGCAGCTTAGAGGGGTCCGAGACTAGCCTCGAGCAGTACTTC. Encoded protein: CASSLEGSETSLEQYF. The rearrangement links TRBV11-2 to TRBJ2-7, with 7 bases that match TRBD2. After removal of 0 bases from V and 6 bases from J, the junction contained 11 bases not matched to a gene. Germline CDR1 and CDR2: SGHAT and FQNNGV. The CDR3 has 16 amino acids.